Presented here are 16 T cell receptor beta chains from one specimen sequenced in a study of T cells in Graves' hyperthyroidism and ophthalmopathy (dated by TCRdb to the late 2010s). Library prep was done by multiplex PCR. TCRdb shows the sequencer as Illumina HiSeq 2000. TCR beta CDR3 regions were amplified from RNA transcripts. The first round of RT-PCR for the TCR CDR3 was performed with the HTBI primer set and the Qiagen OneStep RT-PCR kit. TCRdb reworked the public reads: Q25 trimming with fastp, MiXCR clone assembly, productive beta chains retained. Rows merge per CDR3 protein into single entries with the most common DNA and genes. The sample yields 690,000 or so distinct CDR3 sequences; approximately 18% were counted once. The ten most abundant clones make up 15% to 20% of the sample. The source material was blood. The receptors originated from a woman aged 50 to 60 with Graves' hyperthyroidism that later progressed to Graves' ophthalmopathy.

The V and J genes are TRBV10-3 and TRBJ2-1, with 10 bases that match TRBD1. The ends lost 4 bases at V and 0 bases at J; junction bases unmatched: 0. Germline-derived CDR1 and CDR2 are ENHRY and SYGVKD. This CDR3 spans 15 amino acids. CDR3 nucleotides: TGTGCCATCAGTGGGACAGGGGGCTCCTACAATGAGCAGTTCTTC. This encodes CAISGTGGSYNEQFF.

This chain joins TRBV11-1 and TRBJ2-6, with D possibly being TRBD2 (6 bases). The CDR3 consists of 18 residues. The V and J ends lost 2 bases and 0 bases respectively, with 14 bases between them. CDR1 is SGHAT and CDR2 is FQDESV in the germline V gene (reference sequence). The CDR3 DNA reads TGTGCCAGCAGCTTATGGGCGGGGATCTCCTCTGGGGCCAACGTCCTGACTTTC. It specifies CASSLWAGISSGANVLTF.

This clonotype occurred many times. Its ends do not fully match the called genes, so a read error is possible. This chain joins TRBV3-1 and TRBJ2-1; 9 nucleotides agree with TRBD2. The CDR3 extends over 15 amino acids. Germline V CDR1 and CDR2: LGHDT, YNNKEL (reference sequence). Here the CDR3 reads CASSLTSGSYSEQFF. In DNA, the CDR3 is TGTGCCAGCAGCCTGACTAGCGGTTCCTACAGTGAGCAGTTCTTC.

This clonotype was seen many times. The chain uses TRBV6-1 and TRBJ1-1; D unresolved. Trimming cost V 8 bases and J 8 bases, with 18 bases left between them. The V gene's germline CDR1 is MNHNS and CDR2 SASEGT. The CDR3 is 13 amino acids. CDR3 loop: CASWLWTDSEAFF. The CDR3 nucleotides read TGTGCCAGCTGGCTTTGGACGGACTCCGAAGCTTTCTTT.

This clonotype has a count of ten or more. This chain joins TRBV11-2 and TRBJ2-3; TRBD1 matches 7 bases. This CDR3 contains 17 residues. V was clipped by 5 bases and J by 0 bases; unmatched bases: 11. The V gene's germline CDR1 is SGHAT and CDR2 FQNNGV. The DNA for the CDR3 is TGTGCCAGCAGCCCCGATCCGGGACAGACAAGCACAGATACGCAGTATTTT. It specifies CASSPDPGQTSTDTQYF.

This chain links TRBV5-1 with TRBJ1-6; D perhaps matches TRBD1 (6 bases). In germline, CDR1 is SGHRS, CDR2 YFSETQ. CDR3 size: 16 residues. V was pared by 5 bases and J by 7 bases, with 19 bases between. CDR3 sequence (DNA): TGCGCCAGCAGGGGGGCACCGGGACGGTACAATTCACCCCTCCACTTT. This gives the protein CASRGAPGRYNSPLHF.

This chain links TRBV24-1 with TRBJ1-3; TRBD1 is a possible D gene (6 bases). Germline CDR1 KGHDR, CDR2 SFDVKD. The CDR3 loop spans 12 amino acids. Trimming left V 9 bases short and J 4 bases short, with 9 bases between. Here the CDR3 reads CATSGDGNTIYF. DNA for the CDR3: TGTGCCACCTCAGGGGACGGAAACACCATATATTTT.

V gene TRBV9 combines with J gene TRBJ1-2; tentatively, D is TRBD1 (5 bases). V gave up 0 bases and J gave up 5 bases, with 11 bases separating them. Per germline, CDR1 SGDLS and CDR2 YYNGEE. The CDR3 is made up of 14 amino acids. The CDR3 DNA is TGTGCCAGCAGCGTAGGGAGACAGTCTTATGGCTACACCTTC. Protein sequence: CASSVGRQSYGYTF.

This clonotype was picked up many times. This sequence joins TRBV3-1 and TRBJ1-5, with D uncertain. The germline CDR1 and CDR2 sequences are LGHDT and YNNKEL (reference sequence). This CDR3 is built from 14 residues. V was trimmed by 0 bases and J by 7 bases, leaving 10 bases between them. The DNA for the CDR3 is TGTGCCAGCAGCCAAGATTTCCCTTTGCAGCCCCAGCATTTT. Translation gives CASSQDFPLQPQHF.

This clonotype was seen only once. The rearrangement joins TRBV19 to TRBJ1-3; D gene ambiguous. Trimming pared 3 bases from V and 3 bases from J, leaving 6 bases between. The germline V gene encodes CDR1 LNHDA and CDR2 SQIVND (reference sequence). The CDR3 has 13 amino acids. The CDR3 loop reads CASSIEVGNTIYF. Written as DNA, the CDR3 is TGTGCCAGTAGTATCGAAGTTGGAAACACCATATATTTT.

This clonotype was counted ten times or more. The rearrangement joins TRBV12-3 or TRBV12-4 to TRBJ1-1; possibly TRBD1 for D (6 bases). V was cut by 2 bases and J by 1 base, with 11 bases left in between. This CDR3 spans 15 amino acids. CDR3 loop: CASSLSGGWNTEAFF. For the CDR3, the DNA is TGTGCCAGCAGTTTAAGTGGGGGCTGGAACACTGAAGCTTTCTTT.

The table lists this clonotype with a few counts. V is TRBV6-9 and J is TRBJ2-7; D is possibly TRBD2 (6 bases). This CDR3 has 17 amino acids. Germline CDR1 MNHGY, CDR2 SVAAGI. V gave up 3 bases and J gave up 2 bases, with 20 bases separating them. The CDR3 DNA is TGTGCCAGCAGTTACCCCCTTGTCACGCGGGGCCCCTACGAGCAGTACTTC. It translates to CASSYPLVTRGPYEQYF.

This clonotype was observed at least ten times. The chain couples TRBV3-1 to TRBJ2-5; 10 nucleotides agree with TRBD2. The CDR3 has 16 residues. Trimming removed 1 base from V and 2 bases from J; junction bases left unmatched: 4. Germline loops: CDR1 LGHDT, CDR2 YNNKEL (reference sequence). The CDR3 coding sequence is TGTGCCAGCAGCCAAGTGGTACTAGCGGGACAAGAGACCCAGTACTTC. Its translation is CASSQVVLAGQETQYF.

A few counts support this clonotype. V and J are TRBV10-1 and TRBJ1-1; TRBD1 agrees at 7 bases. V gave up 8 bases and J gave up 1 base; unmatched junction bases: 10. CDR1 WNHNN and CDR2 SYGVQD come from the germline V gene (reference sequence). The CDR3 is 15 residues long. The CDR3 sequence is CASAPRAGGNTEAFF. The CDR3 DNA reads TGCGCCAGCGCACCGAGGGCAGGGGGGAACACTGAAGCTTTCTTT.

This clonotype was recorded a few times. The rearrangement links TRBV19 to TRBJ1-1; 7 bases are shared with TRBD1. The CDR3 loop spans 15 amino acids. After removal of 4 bases from V and 0 bases from J, the junction contained 5 bases not matched to a gene. Germline values: CDR1 LNHDA, CDR2 SQIVND (reference sequence). CDR3 sequence reads: CASSRRTGMNTEAFF. The CDR3 DNA follows: TGTGCCAGTAGTAGACGGACAGGCATGAACACTGAAGCTTTCTTT.

This clonotype was seen repeatedly, ten times or more. The chain couples TRBV5-1 to TRBJ1-2; possibly TRBD1 for D (5 bases). Trimming stripped 3 bases from V and 8 bases from J, with 14 bases between. The CDR3 runs 13 residues. Germline loops: CDR1 SGHRS, CDR2 YFSETQ. The CDR3 DNA sequence: TGCGCCAGCAGCTGGGACTGGGAGTCGGGCTACACCTTC. Translation: CASSWDWESGYTF.